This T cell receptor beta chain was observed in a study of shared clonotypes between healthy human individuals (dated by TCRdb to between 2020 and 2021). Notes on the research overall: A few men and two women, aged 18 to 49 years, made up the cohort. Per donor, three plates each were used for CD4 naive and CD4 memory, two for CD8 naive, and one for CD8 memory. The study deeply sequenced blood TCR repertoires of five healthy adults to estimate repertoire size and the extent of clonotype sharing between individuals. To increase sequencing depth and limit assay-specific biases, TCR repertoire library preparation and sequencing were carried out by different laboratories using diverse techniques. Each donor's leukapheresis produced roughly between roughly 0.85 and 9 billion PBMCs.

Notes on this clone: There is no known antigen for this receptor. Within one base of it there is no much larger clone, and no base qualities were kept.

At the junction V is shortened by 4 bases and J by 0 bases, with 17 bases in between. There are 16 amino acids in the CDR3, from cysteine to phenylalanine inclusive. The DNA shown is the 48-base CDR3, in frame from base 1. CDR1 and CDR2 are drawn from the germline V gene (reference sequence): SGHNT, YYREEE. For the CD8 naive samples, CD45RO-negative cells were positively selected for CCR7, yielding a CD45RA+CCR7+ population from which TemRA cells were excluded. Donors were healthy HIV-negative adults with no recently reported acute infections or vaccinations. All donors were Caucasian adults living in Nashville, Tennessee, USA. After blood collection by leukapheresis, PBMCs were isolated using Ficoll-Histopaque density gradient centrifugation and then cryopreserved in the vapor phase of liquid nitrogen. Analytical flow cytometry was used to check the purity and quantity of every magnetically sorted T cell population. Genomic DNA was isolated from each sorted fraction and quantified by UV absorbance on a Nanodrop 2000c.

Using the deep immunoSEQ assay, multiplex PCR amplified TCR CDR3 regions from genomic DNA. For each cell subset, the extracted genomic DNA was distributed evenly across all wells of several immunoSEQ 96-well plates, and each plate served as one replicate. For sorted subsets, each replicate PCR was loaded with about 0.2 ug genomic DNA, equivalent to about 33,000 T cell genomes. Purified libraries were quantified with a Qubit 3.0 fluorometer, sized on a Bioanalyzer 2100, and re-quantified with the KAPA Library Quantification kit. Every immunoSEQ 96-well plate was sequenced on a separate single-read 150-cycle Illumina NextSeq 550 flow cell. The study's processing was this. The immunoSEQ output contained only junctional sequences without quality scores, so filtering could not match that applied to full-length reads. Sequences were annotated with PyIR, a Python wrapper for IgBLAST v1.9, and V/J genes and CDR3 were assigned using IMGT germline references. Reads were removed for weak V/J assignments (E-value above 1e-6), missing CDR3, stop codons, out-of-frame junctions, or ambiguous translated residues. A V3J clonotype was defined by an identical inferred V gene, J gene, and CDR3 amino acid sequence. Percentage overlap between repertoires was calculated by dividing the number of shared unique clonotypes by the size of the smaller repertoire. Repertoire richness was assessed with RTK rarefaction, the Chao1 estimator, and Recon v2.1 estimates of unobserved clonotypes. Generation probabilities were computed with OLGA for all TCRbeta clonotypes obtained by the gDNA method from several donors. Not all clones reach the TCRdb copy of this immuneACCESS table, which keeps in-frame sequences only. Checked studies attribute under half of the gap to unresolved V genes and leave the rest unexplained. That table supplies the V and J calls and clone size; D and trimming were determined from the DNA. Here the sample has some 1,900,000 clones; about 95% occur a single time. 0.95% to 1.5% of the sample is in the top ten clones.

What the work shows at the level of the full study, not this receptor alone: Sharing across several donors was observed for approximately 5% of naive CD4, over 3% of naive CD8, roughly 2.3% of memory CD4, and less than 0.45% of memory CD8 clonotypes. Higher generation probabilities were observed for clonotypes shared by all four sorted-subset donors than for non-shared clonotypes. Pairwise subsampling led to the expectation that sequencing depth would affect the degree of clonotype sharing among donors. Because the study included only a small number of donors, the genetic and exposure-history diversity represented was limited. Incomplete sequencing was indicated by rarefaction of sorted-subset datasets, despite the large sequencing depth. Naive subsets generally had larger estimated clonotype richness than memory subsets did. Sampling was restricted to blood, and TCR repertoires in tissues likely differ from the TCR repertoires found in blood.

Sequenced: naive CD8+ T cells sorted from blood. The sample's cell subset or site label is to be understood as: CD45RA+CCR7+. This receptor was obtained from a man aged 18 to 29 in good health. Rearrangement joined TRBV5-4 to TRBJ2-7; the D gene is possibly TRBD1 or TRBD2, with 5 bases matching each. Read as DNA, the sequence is TGTGCCAGCAGCGGTGGGACCGCCGAGAGCTCCTACGAGCAGTACTTC. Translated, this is CASSGGTAESSYEQYF.